The 29 T cell receptor beta chains below come from one sample, sequenced in a study of human T cells and chemical hapten exposure. TCRdb recomputed calls from the RACE reads with MiXCR, one row per CDR3 protein. The top ten clones hold roughly 2% of a sample with tens of thousands of distinct CDR3 sequences, 8% to 13% of them seen once. Time point defined: patch test 2, 6 weeks after DPC sensitization. Stated treatment: therapeutic diphenylcyclopropenone sensitization with weekly scalp DPC. The source material was whole blood, sampled in connection with sensitization to the hapten diphenylcyclopropenone (DPC). These TCRs come from a man aged 35-49 years with alopecia areata. Some clones in this sample may be carry-over from other donors' samples.

This clonotype was observed many times. The chain couples TRBV6-5 to TRBJ1-2, with D hard to call. Germline CDR1 reads MNHEY; CDR2 reads SVGAGI. V lost 5 bases and J lost 0, with 7 bases in between. The CDR3 sequence is 13 residues long. The CDR3 nucleotides are TGTGCCAGCAGTACGTCCACTAACTATGGCTACACCTTC. This codes for CASSTSTNYGYTF.

This chain links TRBV2 with TRBJ2-3; 8 nucleotides match TRBD1. This CDR3 contains 15 residues. From germline, CDR1 is SNHLY and CDR2 FYNNEI. After removal of 4 bases from V and 3 bases from J, the junction contained 6 bases not matched to a gene. The CDR3 bases are TGTGCCAGCAGTGGCCCAGGGGGCGGAACAGATACGCAGTATTTT. Protein: CASSGPGGGTDTQYF.

The gene calls are TRBV6-2 or TRBV6-3 and TRBJ2-1; D tentatively reads TRBD1 or TRBD2 (7 bases each). Germline V CDR1 and CDR2: MNHEY, SVGEGT. CDR3 length: 17 residues. Between the trimmed V and J ends, which lost 1 base and 8 bases, there was a span of 21 bases. CDR3 residues: CASSYFGVAGGVYEQFF. CDR3 nucleotides: TGTGCCAGCAGTTACTTCGGAGTGGCAGGGGGGGTTTATGAGCAGTTCTTC.

The genes are TRBV6-6 and TRBJ2-3; no reliable D call. Germline V gene lookup returns CDR1 MNHNY and CDR2 SVGAGI (reference sequence). This CDR3 has 15 amino acids. The V gene lost 0 bases and the J gene lost 0 bases, with 7 bases spanning the gap. Written as DNA, the CDR3 is TGTGCCAGCAGTTACTCTGGGTTTAGCACAGATACGCAGTATTTT. It yields the protein CASSYSGFSTDTQYF.

This clonotype was seen many times. The rearrangement joins TRBV11-2 to TRBJ2-3, with 10 bases identical to TRBD2. This CDR3 contains 16 residues. J was trimmed by 4 bases and V by 5 bases; bases with no gene match: 9. Germline V gives CDR1 SGHAT, CDR2 FQNNGV. The CDR3 sequence is CASSIRSGRVSDTQYF. CDR3 coding DNA: TGTGCCAGCAGCATAAGGAGCGGGAGGGTGTCAGATACGCAGTATTTT.

This clonotype was counted between two and nine times. This sequence joins TRBV7-9 and TRBJ2-3, with 11 bases aligning to TRBD2. The CDR3 totals 18 residues. The germline V gene encodes CDR1 SEHNR and CDR2 FQNEAQ (reference sequence). The J segment lost 0 bases and the V segment lost 1 base, leaving 6 bases of the junction unmatched. CDR3 DNA: TGTGCCAGCAGCTTAGTCCTAGCGGGAGGCTCTAGCACAGATACGCAGTATTTT. As protein: CASSLVLAGGSSTDTQYF.

This clonotype appeared many times. The chain links TRBV18 to TRBJ1-1; TRBD1 is a possible D gene (6 bases). The CDR3 contains 13 residues. Trimming removed 8 bases at V and 1 base at J, with 11 bases between. The germline gives CDR1 KGHSH, CDR2 LQKENI. The CDR3 loop is CASSPTGNTEAFF. The CDR3 nucleotides are TGTGCCAGCAGCCCGACAGGGAACACTGAAGCTTTCTTT.

The J gene is TRBJ1-6, the V gene TRBV3-1; possibly TRBD1 for D (6 bases). Germline CDR1 LGHDT, CDR2 YNNKEL (reference sequence). The CDR3 is made up of 16 amino acids. V lost 5 bases to trimming and J lost 0 bases, with 11 bases between them. The CDR3 DNA sequence: TGTGCCAGCAGCGGCACAGGGAGCTCCTATAATTCACCCCTCCACTTT. It codes for CASSGTGSSYNSPLHF. The whole variable domain, filled in from reference TRBV3-1 and TRBJ1-6, reads DTAVSQTPKYLVTQMGNDKSIKCEQNLGHDTMYWYKQDSKKFLKIMFSYNNKELIINETVPNRFSPKSPDKAHLNLHINSLELGDSAVYFCASSGTGSSYNSPLHFGNGTRLTVT.

This clonotype turned up a few times. The rearrangement links TRBV11-3 to TRBJ2-2; 8 positions match TRBD1. The germline V gene encodes CDR1 SGHNT and CDR2 YENEEA. Germline trimming cut 1 base from V and 6 bases from J; bases unmatched to any gene: 4. CDR3 length: 15 amino acids. The CDR3: CASSLGQGAAGELFF. CDR3 bases: TGTGCCAGCAGCTTAGGGCAGGGGGCTGCCGGGGAGCTGTTTTTT.

This sequence joins TRBV7-9 and TRBJ2-7; possibly TRBD1 for D (5 bases). V was cut by 5 bases and J by 1 base, with 9 bases left in between. This CDR3 has 13 amino acids. Germline V gene sequence: CDR1 SEHNR, CDR2 FQNEAQ (reference sequence). Here the CDR3 DNA reads TGTGCCAGCAGCCCAGGGTTTTCCTACGAGCAGTACTTC. Its translation: CASSPGFSYEQYF.

This clonotype was recorded many times. This chain uses TRBV6-5 with TRBJ1-1; 8 bases align to TRBD1. This CDR3 contains 13 residues. The V and J ends lost 6 bases and 8 bases, in that order; junction bases with no gene match: 8. Germline assignment: CDR1 MNHEY and CDR2 SVGAGI. CDR3 bases: TGTGCCAGCAGGGCGGACAGGGTACGAGAAGCTTTCTTT. Protein sequence: CASRADRVREAFF.

The chain employs TRBV9 and TRBJ2-7; D possibly corresponds to TRBD1 (6 bases). CDR1 and CDR2 (germline): SGDLS, YYNGEE. V lost 0 bases, J lost 2 bases, and 9 bases lay in between. This CDR3 is built from 14 residues. The CDR3 nucleotides read TGTGCCAGCAGCGTAGCTGGGACAACCTACGAGCAGTACTTC. This translates into CASSVAGTTYEQYF.

This clonotype was seen more than once but under ten times. V gene TRBV2 combines with J gene TRBJ2-3; the D gene is possibly TRBD2 (6 bases). V lost 8 bases and J 10 bases, leaving 16 bases between the germline ends. Germline V gene data show CDR1 as SNHLY and CDR2 as FYNNEI. This CDR3 contains 12 residues. CDR3 residues: CASGRTNIAQYF. The CDR3 nucleotides read TGTGCCAGCGGCCGGACTAATATCGCGCAGTATTTT.

This clonotype was seen a few times. The CDR3: CAISESTSGSAGELFF. For the CDR3, the DNA is TGTGCCATCAGTGAGTCGACTAGCGGGAGCGCCGGGGAGCTGTTTTTT. The rearrangement links TRBV10-3 to TRBJ2-2; the match to TRBD2 covers 12 bases. Germline V gene sequence: CDR1 ENHRY, CDR2 SYGVKD. The CDR3 contains 16 residues. V was pared by 0 bases and J by 6 bases, with 2 bases of the junction left unmatched.

This clonotype has just a few counts. The rearrangement uses TRBV5-1 and TRBJ2-3; 9 bases align to TRBD2. Trimming at V came to 3 bases and at J to 0 bases, leaving 5 bases not matched to a gene. The CDR3 runs 16 residues. CDR1 and CDR2 (germline): SGHRS, YFSETQ. CDR3 amino acids: CASSWRLAASTDTQYF. CDR3 nucleotides: TGCGCCAGCAGCTGGAGACTAGCGGCTAGCACAGATACGCAGTATTTT.

This clonotype was detected a few times. This chain uses TRBV24-1 with TRBJ2-1; D is undetermined. The germline V gene has CDR1 KGHDR and CDR2 SFDVKD. This CDR3 spans 13 amino acids. The V gene lost 0 bases and the J gene lost 8 bases, with 7 bases spanning the gap. CDR3: CATSDLPWDEQFF. In nucleotides, the CDR3 is TGTGCCACCAGTGATTTGCCATGGGATGAGCAGTTCTTC.

This chain connects TRBV7-2 to TRBJ2-1; tentative D call: TRBD2 (5 bases). V was clipped by 0 bases and J by 7 bases, with 7 bases between them. Germline assignment: CDR1 SGHTA and CDR2 FQGNSA. This CDR3 has 13 residues. The DNA of the CDR3 is TGTGCCAGCAGCTTAGCGCGGGCGAATGAGCAGTTCTTC. This gives the protein CASSLARANEQFF.

This clonotype has a handful of counts. This chain links TRBV15 with TRBJ2-7; 10 nucleotides match TRBD2. This CDR3 comprises 18 residues. V dropped 0 bases and J dropped 1; count of bases not matched to a gene: 9. The V gene's germline CDR1 is LNHNV and CDR2 YYDKDF (reference sequence). The CDR3 region has the DNA TGTGCCACCAGCAGAGATAGAATCGTACTAGCGGGGTCCTACGAGCAGTACTTC. Protein product: CATSRDRIVLAGSYEQYF.

The rearrangement uses TRBV20-1 and TRBJ2-3, with D unresolved. The CDR3 is 13 amino acids. From germline, CDR1 is DFQATT and CDR2 SNEGSKA (reference sequence). Deletions cut 5 bases from V and 4 bases from J, with 13 bases between. The CDR3 DNA reads TGCAGTGCTCATACACTCGAGGCAGATACGCAGTATTTT. Protein product: CSAHTLEADTQYF.

The sample holds many counts of this clonotype. This CDR3 reads CASSLGQGYNQPQHF. The CDR3 coding sequence is TGTGCCAGCAGCTTAGGACAGGGATACAATCAGCCCCAGCATTTT. The chain links TRBV7-8 to TRBJ1-5; the match to TRBD1 covers 7 bases. The CDR3 is made up of 15 amino acids. Germline V lookup: CDR1 SGHVS, CDR2 FQNEAQ. After removal of 1 base from V and 3 bases from J, the junction contained 3 bases not matched to a gene.

Details on this clonotype: A read error may explain this, as a much larger clone is one base away. V is TRBV9 and J is TRBJ2-3, with TRBD2 matching over 7 bases. The CDR3 runs 16 residues. Germline assignment: CDR1 SGDLS and CDR2 YYNGEE. The V and J ends lost 3 bases and 4 bases, in that order; junction bases with no gene match: 11. CDR3 residues: CASSARDYPSADTQYF. The CDR3 nucleotides read TGTGCCAGCAGCGCCCGGGACTACCCCAGCGCAGATACGCAGTATTTT.

The chain carries TRBV6-1 and TRBJ1-1, with 8 bases aligning to TRBD1. Unmatched junction bases numbered 4, after V lost 3 bases and J lost 4 bases. Germline V gene data show CDR1 as MNHNS and CDR2 as SASEGT. This CDR3 is 14 amino acids long. CDR3 region: CASSDQGATTEAFF. The CDR3 DNA sequence: TGTGCCAGCAGTGATCAGGGGGCTACCACTGAAGCTTTCTTT.

This clonotype turned up a few times. The chain carries TRBV29-1 and TRBJ2-5; 11 bases align to TRBD2. The CDR3 is 13 amino acids. CDR1 SQVTM and CDR2 ANQGSEA come from the germline V gene. Trimming cost V 3 bases and J 5 bases; bases outside gene matches: 2. CDR3 residues: CSVDRTSGETQYF. CDR3 bases: TGCAGCGTTGATCGGACTAGCGGGGAGACCCAGTACTTC.

Points on this clonotype: At one boundary the junction diverges from the germline segment, which might be a read error. The rearrangement links TRBV10-2 to TRBJ2-1, with D perhaps TRBD1 (5 bases). The CDR3 sequence is 13 residues long. The germline gives CDR1 WSHSY, CDR2 SAAADI. DNA of the CDR3: TGCGCCTGCAGGGTAGCCCCCTTGGATGAGCAGTTCTTC. Amino acid sequence: CACRVAPLDEQFF.

This clonotype was seen a few times. The rearrangement links TRBV5-1 to TRBJ1-4; no clear D. CDR1 is SGHRS, CDR2 YFSETQ, per germline. V was shortened by 2 bases and J by 6 bases, with 14 bases between the two germline ends. This CDR3 has 15 residues. For the CDR3, the DNA is TGCGCCAGCAGCTTTACGTCCCAGAAGGATGAAAAACTGTTTTTT. This encodes CASSFTSQKDEKLFF.

The chain uses TRBV24-1 and TRBJ2-3; 7 nucleotides align to TRBD1. Germline CDR1 KGHDR, CDR2 SFDVKD. This CDR3 contains 15 residues. After removal of 5 bases from V and 2 bases from J, the junction contained 6 bases not matched to a gene. CDR3 nucleotide sequence: TGTGCCACCAGTGTTGGACAGGCGTACACAGATACGCAGTATTTT. It encodes CATSVGQAYTDTQYF.

At least ten counts were recorded for this clonotype. The rearrangement joins TRBV13 to TRBJ2-7, with TRBD2 matching 13 bases. Trimming took 5 bases from V and 7 from J; bases not matched to a gene: 8. This CDR3 spans 15 amino acids. CDR1 PRHDT and CDR2 FYEKMQ come from the germline V gene (reference sequence). The CDR3 DNA follows: TGTGCCAGCAGCCCAAGGACTAGCGGGAGTCAGGAGCAGTACTTC. Translation gives CASSPRTSGSQEQYF.

The CDR3 reads CASSPVGGDTEAFF. The CDR3 nucleotides read TGTGCCAGCTCACCCGTCGGGGGGGACACTGAAGCTTTCTTT. The chain recombines TRBV18 with TRBJ1-1, with D possibly being TRBD1 (5 bases). The V end lost 3 bases, the J end lost 3 bases, and 11 bases lay between the germline ends. The CDR3 has 14 amino acids. Germline lookup yields CDR1 KGHSH and CDR2 LQKENI.

V and J are TRBV7-9 and TRBJ2-7; D is uncertain. The CDR3 extends over 14 amino acids. Deletions cut 1 base from V and 0 bases from J, with 7 bases between. Germline CDR1 is SEHNR and CDR2 is FQNEAQ (reference sequence). Written as DNA, the CDR3 is TGTGCCAGCAGCTTAGACCGGAGCTCCTACGAGCAGTACTTC. Protein: CASSLDRSSYEQYF.